A selection of T cell receptor beta chains follows, all from one sample in a study of OX40 agonist ivuxolimab in advanced cancers. Measured with immunoSEQ multiplex PCR; TCRdb has only the in-frame clones, and not every one. The sample holds tens of thousands of clones; 70% to 90% are singletons and the top ten take less than 6%. Sample: CD4+ or CD8+ T cells sorted from blood, taken in a trial of the OX40 agonist ivuxolimab. These receptors were obtained from an adult with an advanced solid tumor such as melanoma, head and neck, liver or kidney cancer. CDR3s include the opening cysteine and the closing phenylalanine or tryptophan. D genes are given only for firm matches. Rows give clone size only sometimes, using once, few, many, or a class for an expanded clone.

TRBJ2-2 - TRBV7-8 - CASSLTGTFGPGELFF TGTGCCAGCAGCTTGACCGGGACTTTCGGGCCCGGGGAGCTGTTTTTT
TRBJ1-5 TRBD1 TRBV18 - CASSTGQASNQPQHF TGTGCCAGCTCAACGGGACAGGCTAGCAATCAGCCCCAGCATTTT
TRBJ1-6 - TRBV5-6 - CASSRNSPLHF TGTGCCAGCAGCCGGAATTCACCCCTCCACTTT
TRBJ2-5 - TRBV7-9 - CASSTNLGQETQYF TGTGCCAGCAGCACAAACTTAGGACAAGAGACCCAGTACTTC
TRBJ1-1 - TRBV19 - CASSIDTGNTEAFF TGTGCCAGTAGTATAGATACCGGGAACACTGAAGCTTTCTTT
TRBJ2-1 TRBD2 TRBV6-5 - CASRGGTSGSNEQFF TGTGCCAGCAGGGGGGGGACTAGCGGGAGCAATGAGCAGTTCTTC
TRBJ1-1 - TRBV18 - CASSRGGGDTEAFF TGTGCCAGCTCACGGGGGGGCGGCGACACTGAAGCTTTCTTT
TRBJ2-1 TRBD1 TRBV5-1 - CASSLGDREVNEQFF TGCGCCAGCAGCTTAGGGGACAGGGAGGTTAATGAGCAGTTCTTC
TRBJ1-4 - TRBV28 - CASSLLTAGEKLFF TGTGCCAGCAGTTTATTGACGGCGGGTGAAAAACTGTTTTTT
TRBJ1-2 TRBD1 TRBV7-9 few CASSLPDRGYGYTF TGTGCCAGCAGCCTACCGGACAGGGGATATGGCTACACCTTC
TRBJ2-5 - TRBV5-4 - CASSRGLATPQETQYF TGTGCCAGCAGCCGGGGGCTAGCGACGCCCCAGGAGACCCAGTACTTC
TRBJ1-2 - TRBV19 - CASSTTDYGYTF TGTGCCAGTAGTACTACCGACTATGGCTACACCTTC
TRBJ2-5 - TRBV11-3 medium-sized CASSFRGEETQYF TGTGCCAGCAGTTTCAGGGGGGAAGAGACCCAGTACTTC
TRBJ2-6 - TRBV30 - CAWSSAVSGANVLTF TGTGCCTGGAGTTCCGCGGTCTCTGGGGCCAACGTCCTGACTTTC
TRBJ1-1 - TRBV5-1 - CASSPQGGGTEAFF TGCGCCAGCAGCCCACAGGGTGGCGGCACTGAAGCTTTCTTT
TRBJ2-5 TRBD1 TRBV7-2 once CASSSAGTGFQTQYF TGTGCCAGCAGCTCCGCCGGGACAGGGTTCCAGACCCAGTACTTC
TRBJ1-1 - TRBV5-5 - CASSFFPAEAFF TGTGCCAGCAGCTTTTTCCCCGCTGAAGCTTTCTTT
TRBJ1-1 - TRBV6-1 - CASSNRHVGNTEAFF TGTGCCAGCAGTAACCGACACGTCGGGAACACTGAAGCTTTCTTT
TRBJ2-7 TRBD2 TRBV29-1 - CSVGMREGLYEQYF TGCAGCGTTGGGATGCGGGAGGGACTCTACGAGCAGTACTTC
TRBJ2-7 - TRBV7-2 - CASSLGQTSSYEQYF TGTGCCAGCAGCTTAGGACAGACAAGCTCCTACGAGCAGTACTTC
TRBJ2-3 - TRBV7-3 - CASSPTSGLQGDTQYF TGTGCCAGCAGCCCAACTTCGGGACTACAGGGAGATACGCAGTATTTT
TRBJ1-1 TRBD1 TRBV5-8 once CASSLDRGLGTEAFF TGTGCCAGCAGCTTGGACAGGGGCCTGGGCACTGAAGCTTTCTTT
TRBJ1-1 - TRBV7-2 - CASSLARKNTEAFF TGTGCCAGCAGCTTAGCCAGGAAGAACACTGAAGCTTTCTTT
TRBJ2-7 TRBD1 TRBV28 once CASSGFGRGSASSYEQYF TGTGCCAGCAGTGGTTTTGGCAGGGGGTCGGCCAGCTCCTACGAGCAGTACTTC
TRBJ2-7 - TRBV28 - CASSSGQLIEQYF TGTGCCAGCAGTTCAGGACAGTTGATCGAGCAGTACTTC
TRBJ2-3 - TRBV11-3 - CASSLGDRFGSTDTQYF TGTGCCAGCAGCTTAGGGGACCGCTTCGGAAGCACAGATACGCAGTATTTT
TRBJ2-1 TRBD2 TRBV7-3 - CASSPSGDVYNEQFF TGTGCCAGCAGTCCGAGCGGGGACGTTTACAATGAGCAGTTCTTC
TRBJ1-5 TRBD1 TRBV6-6 - CAINRGQGNQPQHF TGTGCTATTAACAGGGGGCAGGGTAATCAGCCCCAGCATTTT
TRBJ1-1 - TRBV15 - CATAKVRVGLRAFF TGTGCCACCGCCAAAGTCAGGGTTGGGCTGAGAGCTTTCTTT
TRBJ1-1 - TRBV7-2 - CASSLIKNTEAFF TGTGCCAGCAGCTTAATCAAGAACACTGAAGCTTTCTTT
TRBJ2-7 - TRBV2 - CASSSFGSSYEQYF TGTGCCAGCAGTTCCTTCGGGAGCTCCTACGAGCAGTACTTC
TRBJ2-2 TRBD2 TRBV7-6 - CASSLVAGGSSTGELFF TGTGCCAGCAGCTTAGTGGCGGGAGGCTCCTCCACCGGGGAGCTGTTTTTT
TRBJ1-1 - TRBV6-6 - CASRTTQASEAFF TGTGCCAGCAGGACTACTCAGGCCTCTGAAGCTTTCTTT
TRBJ1-5 - TRBV10-1 - CASSGGSNQPQHF TGCGCCAGCAGTGGCGGTAGCAATCAGCCCCAGCATTTT
TRBJ1-5 TRBD1 TRBV4-1 - CASSQTGLLGNQPQHF TGCGCCAGCAGCCAGACAGGGTTATTGGGTAATCAGCCCCAGCATTTT
TRBJ1-6 TRBD1 TRBV2 - CASSGATGSNSPLHF TGTGCCAGCAGTGGCGCGACAGGGAGTAATTCACCCCTCCACTTT
TRBJ2-7 TRBD1 TRBV28 - CASSLSRQGAYEQYF TGTGCCAGCAGTTTGTCGAGACAGGGGGCTTACGAGCAGTACTTC
TRBJ2-7 TRBD1 TRBV9 - CASSVDPGQGYEQYF TGTGCCAGCAGCGTAGATCCGGGACAGGGCTACGAGCAGTACTTC
TRBJ2-1 TRBD2 TRBV6-5 - CASIDREGNYNEQFF TGTGCCAGCATTGATCGGGAGGGCAACTACAATGAGCAGTTCTTC